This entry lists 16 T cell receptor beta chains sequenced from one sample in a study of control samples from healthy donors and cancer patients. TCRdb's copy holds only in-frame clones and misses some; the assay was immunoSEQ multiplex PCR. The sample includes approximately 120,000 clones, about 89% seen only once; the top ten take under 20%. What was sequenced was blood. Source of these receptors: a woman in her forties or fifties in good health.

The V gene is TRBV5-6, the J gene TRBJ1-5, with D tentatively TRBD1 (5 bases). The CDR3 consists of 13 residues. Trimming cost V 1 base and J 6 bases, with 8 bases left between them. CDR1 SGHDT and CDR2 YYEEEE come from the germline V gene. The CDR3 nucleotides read TGTGCCAGCAGCTTGACAGGAGGTCAGCCCCAGCATTTT. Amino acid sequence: CASSLTGGQPQHF. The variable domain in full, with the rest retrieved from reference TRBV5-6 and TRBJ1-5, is DAGVTQSPTHLIKTRGQQVTLRCSPKSGHDTVSWYQQALGQGPQFIFQYYEEEERQRGNFPDRFSGHQFPNYSSELNVNALLLGDSALYLCASSLTGGQPQHFGDGTRLSIL.

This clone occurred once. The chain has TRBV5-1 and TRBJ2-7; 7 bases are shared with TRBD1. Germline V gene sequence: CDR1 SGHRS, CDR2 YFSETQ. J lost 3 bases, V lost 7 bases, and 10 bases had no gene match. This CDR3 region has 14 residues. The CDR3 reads CASCDQAGGYEQYF. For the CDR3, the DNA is TGCGCCAGCTGCGACCAAGCAGGGGGCTACGAGCAGTACTTC.

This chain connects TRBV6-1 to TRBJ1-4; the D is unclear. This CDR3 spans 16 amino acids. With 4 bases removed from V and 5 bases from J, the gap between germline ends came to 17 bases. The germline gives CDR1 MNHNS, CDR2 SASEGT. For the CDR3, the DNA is TGTGCCAGCAGTGCTCTAGGAGGAGTAGGGAATGAAAAACTGTTTTTT. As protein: CASSALGGVGNEKLFF.

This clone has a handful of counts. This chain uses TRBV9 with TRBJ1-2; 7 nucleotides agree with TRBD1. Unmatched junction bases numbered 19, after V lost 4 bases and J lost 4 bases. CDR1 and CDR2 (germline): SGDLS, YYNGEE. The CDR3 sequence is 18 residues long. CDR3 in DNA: TGTGCCAGCAGCTCATACCCGACAGGGAAGGATCGGGGCTATGGCTACACCTTC. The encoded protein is CASSSYPTGKDRGYGYTF.

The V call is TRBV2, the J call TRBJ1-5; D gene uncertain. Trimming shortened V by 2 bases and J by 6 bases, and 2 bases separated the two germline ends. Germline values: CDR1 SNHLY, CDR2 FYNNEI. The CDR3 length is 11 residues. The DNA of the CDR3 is TGTGCCAGCAGTGAACGTCAGCCCCAGCATTTT. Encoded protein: CASSERQPQHF. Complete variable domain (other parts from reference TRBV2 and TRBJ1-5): EPEVTQTPSHQVTQMGQEVILRCVPISNHLYFYWYRQILGQKVEFLVSFYNNEISEKSEIFDDQFSVERPDGSNFTLKIRSTKLEDSAMYFCASSERQPQHFGDGTRLSIL.

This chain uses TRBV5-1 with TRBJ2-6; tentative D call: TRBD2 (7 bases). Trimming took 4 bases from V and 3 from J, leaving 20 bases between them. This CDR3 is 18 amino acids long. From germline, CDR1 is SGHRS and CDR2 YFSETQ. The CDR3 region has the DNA TGCGCCAGCAGCCCTAGGGAGGGGGGAGGGCTTGGGGCCAACGTCCTGACTTTC. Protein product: CASSPREGGGLGANVLTF.

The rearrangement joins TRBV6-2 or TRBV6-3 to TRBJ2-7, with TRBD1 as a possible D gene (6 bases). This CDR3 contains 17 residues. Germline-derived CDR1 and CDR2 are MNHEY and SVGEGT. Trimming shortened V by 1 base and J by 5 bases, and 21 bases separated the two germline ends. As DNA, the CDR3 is TGTGCCAGCAGTTACTATATCGACGGCGGCTACAGGGACGAGCAGTACGTC. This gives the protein CASSYYIDGGYRDEQYV.

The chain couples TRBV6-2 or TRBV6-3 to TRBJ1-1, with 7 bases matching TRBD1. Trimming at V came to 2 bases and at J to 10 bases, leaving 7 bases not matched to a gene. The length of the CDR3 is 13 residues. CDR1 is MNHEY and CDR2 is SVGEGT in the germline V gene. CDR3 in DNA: TGTGCCAGCAGTTACCGAGGACAGGCGGTAGCTTTCTTT. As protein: CASSYRGQAVAFF.

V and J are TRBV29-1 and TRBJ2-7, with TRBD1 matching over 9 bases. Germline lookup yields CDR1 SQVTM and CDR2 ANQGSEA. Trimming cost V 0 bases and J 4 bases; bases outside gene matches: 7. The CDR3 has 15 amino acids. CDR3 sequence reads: CSVEDGGQGIYEQYF. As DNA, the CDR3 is TGCAGCGTTGAAGATGGCGGACAGGGGATTTACGAGCAGTACTTC.

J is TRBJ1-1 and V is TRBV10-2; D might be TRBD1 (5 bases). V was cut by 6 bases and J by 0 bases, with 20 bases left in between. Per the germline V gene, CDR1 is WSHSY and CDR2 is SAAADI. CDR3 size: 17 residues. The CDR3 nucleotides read TGCGCCAGCAGGGATTCCGGGACGATCCCGATGAACACTGAAGCTTTCTTT. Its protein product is CASRDSGTIPMNTEAFF.

CDR3 bases: TGTGCCAGCAGCTTTTCGATGCCCCCAGTAGGCACTGAAGCTTTCTTT. This encodes CASSFSMPPVGTEAFF. The V and J genes are TRBV7-6 and TRBJ1-1; D remains unclear. Germline V gene data show CDR1 as SGHVS and CDR2 as FNYEAQ. The germline V and J ends were trimmed by 3 bases and 4 bases, with 18 bases remaining between them. The CDR3 is 16 amino acids. Drawing the rest from reference TRBV7-6 and TRBJ1-1, the complete variable domain is GAGVSQSPRYKVTKRGQDVALRCDPISGHVSLYWYRQALGQGPEFLTYFNYEAQQDKSGLPNDRFSAERPEGSISTLTIQRTEQRDSAMYRCASSFSMPPVGTEAFFGQGTRLTVV.

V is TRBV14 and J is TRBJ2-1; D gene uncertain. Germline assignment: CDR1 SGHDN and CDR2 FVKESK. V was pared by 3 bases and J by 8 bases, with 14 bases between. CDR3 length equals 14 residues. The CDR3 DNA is TGTGCCAGCAGCCACTCGAATAGTAGGGATGAGCAGTTCTTC. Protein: CASSHSNSRDEQFF.

The CDR3, as DNA: TGTGCCAGCAGTTACTATCGGGAGGGAGGCAATCAGCCCCAGCATTTT. It translates to CASSYYREGGNQPQHF. This chain links TRBV6-2 or TRBV6-3 with TRBJ1-5, with D unresolved. CDR1 and CDR2 (germline): MNHEY, SVGEGT. Trimming removed 1 base at V and 2 bases at J, with 12 bases between. The CDR3 length is 16 residues.

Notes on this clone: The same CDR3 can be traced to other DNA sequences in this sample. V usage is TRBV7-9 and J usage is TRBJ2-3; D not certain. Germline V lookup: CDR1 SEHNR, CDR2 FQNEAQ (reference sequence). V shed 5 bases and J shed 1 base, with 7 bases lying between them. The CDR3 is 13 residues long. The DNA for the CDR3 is TGTGCCAGCAGCCCGAGCGGCACAGATACGCAGTATTTT. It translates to CASSPSGTDTQYF.

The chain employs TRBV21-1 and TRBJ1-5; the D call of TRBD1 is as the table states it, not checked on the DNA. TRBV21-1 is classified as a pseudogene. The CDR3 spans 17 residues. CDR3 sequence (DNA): TGTGCCAGCAGCAAAGTCAGTAGGTCCAGGATTAATCAGCCCCAGCATTTT. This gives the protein CASSKVSRSRINQPQHF.

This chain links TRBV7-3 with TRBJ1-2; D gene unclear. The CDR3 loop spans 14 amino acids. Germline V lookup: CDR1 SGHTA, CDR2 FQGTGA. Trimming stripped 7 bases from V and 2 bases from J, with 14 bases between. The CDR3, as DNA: TGTGCCAGCACCTTGGATACACGGAACTATGGCTACACCTTC. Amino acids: CASTLDTRNYGYTF.